The TCR beta chain described here comes from a study of T cell repertoires in cytomegalovirus infection. Study at large: Both a matching HLA type and CMV infection were indicated by public TCR beta signatures.

Study-level results: HLA-C-restricted CMV-specific TCR beta clonotypes prevailed in the ex vivo response. Identification of carriers of CMV plus the relevant HLA was performed using cumulative public TCR beta family frequency.

This clonotype occurred many times. Antigen specificity is unknown. TCRdb analysed the reads with MiXCR anew, one entry per CDR3 protein. The sample yields under 150,000 distinct CDR3 sequences, roughly 8.2% seen once. The sequence was obtained from a human donor in good health (CMV status not recorded). Some clones in this sample may be carry-over from other donors' samples. The material sequenced was PBMCs.

The CDR3: CASSLAAGGNNEQFF. The CDR3 DNA reads as TGTGCCAGCAGCTTAGCTGCAGGGGGTAACAATGAGCAGTTCTTC. The chain joins TRBV7-8 to TRBJ2-1; 7 bases agree with TRBD1. Trimming at V came to 0 bases and at J to 5 bases, leaving 4 bases not matched to a gene. Germline V gene lookup returns CDR1 SGHVS and CDR2 FQNEAQ. The CDR3 sequence is 15 residues long. Filled out from reference TRBV7-8 and TRBJ2-1, the complete variable domain reads GAGVSQSPRYKVAKRGQDVALRCDPISGHVSLFWYQQALGQGPEFLTYFQNEAQLDKSGLPSDRFFAERPEGSVSTLKIQRTQQEDSAVYLCASSLAAGGNNEQFFGPGTRLTVL.